This T cell receptor (beta chain) was sequenced for a study of Tregs in tolerant kidney transplant recipients. Notes on the study in general: Few patients were studied, so findings need validation in larger groups. Changing PCR primers prevented nucleotide comparison between some patients' samples.

Profiling relied on immunoSEQ multiplex PCR, and the TCRdb table lists in-frame clones only, not all of them. The repertoire has fewer than 100,000 clones, 80% to 95% of them found once; the top ten carry around 0.32%. CDR1 and CDR2 from the germline V gene are SGHNT and YENEEA. V lost 4 bases to trimming and J lost 0 bases; unmatched junction nucleotides: 5. CDR3 length equals 17 residues. This clone was seen only once. Its antigen is as yet unknown. The clonotype originates from a human donor who received a combined kidney and bone marrow transplant. Sample: Tregs from blood, taken before the transplant. V and J are TRBV11-3 and TRBJ2-6; TRBD2 matches at 8 bases. This CDR3 is CASSSSGSNSGANVLTF. The CDR3 coding sequence is TGTGCCAGCAGCTCGAGCGGGAGCAACTCTGGGGCCAACGTCCTGACTTTC.